This TCR beta chain was observed in a study of a mutant IDH1 vaccine in newly diagnosed glioma (dated by TCRdb to the early 2020s). A note on the overall study: Eight vaccinations were administered to patients in weeks 1, 3, 5, 7, 11, 15, 19 and 23, corresponding to visits V03 through V10. In the chemotherapy-containing groups, vaccination started alongside temozolomide cycles, whereas in patients who had radiotherapy alone it started 4-6 weeks after radiotherapy. Of the 25 to 40 patients who were treated, around 62% were male and about 40% were female, and the mean age was around 41 years. Before enrollment, patients had received standard therapy of radiotherapy alone, temozolomide alone, or radiochemotherapy with temozolomide; most received the combination. Peripheral blood was drawn at six visits: V03 (baseline), V05, V07, V10, V12 and V13. Longitudinal TCRB deep sequencing was done for some 26 treated patients, wherever samples were available for exploratory analyses. Summary of the overall study and its limitations: Vaccine-induced immune responses across multiple MHC alleles were detected in 93.3% of patients. PBMC samples for TCRB deep sequencing were selected based on availability. Changes in the top peripheral T cell clonotypes picked up by TCRB sequencing did not appear to be linked to pseudoprogression. The authors noted that analyses of patient blood samples could not be reproduced because of sample limitations.

The library was made by the immunoSEQ multiplex PCR assay. Rearranged TCR beta chain sequences were amplified using the hsTCRB Kit according to the manufacturer's protocol. An Illumina MiSeq was used to sequence the TCRB libraries. Per the source publication's procedure: The proprietary platform of the kit vendor was used for demultiplexing, trimming and gene mapping. TCRdb obtained this table from immuneACCESS and retained in-frame rearrangements with V and J assigned. These tables miss some clones; where compared with another copy, unresolved V genes account for less than half of the shortfall, and the remainder is unexplained. That table gives V, J and clone size, and the DNA gave D and trimming. The sample includes about 20,000 clones, with roughly 78% observed a single time. Together, the top ten hold under 15% of the sample. As regards this clone: Its antigen is not yet known. At one end, the junction sequence differs from germline, possibly due to a read error. Other nucleotide sequences in the sample specify the same CDR3.

The time point label for this specimen denotes: week 23, last vaccination. Each vaccine dose, consisting of 300 ug of a 20-mer mutant IDH1 peptide in Montanide, was administered subcutaneously with topical imiquimod. Donors had newly diagnosed WHO grade 3 or 4 IDH1-mutant astrocytomas with loss of nuclear ATRX. The samples were drawn from NOA16, a multicentre, single-arm, open-label phase I trial in Germany that tested a mutant IDH1 peptide vaccine in humans for the first time. Genomic DNA for TCRB sequencing was extracted from EDTA blood using the DNeasy Blood and Tissue Kit. CDR1 and CDR2 are drawn from the germline V gene (reference sequence): GTSNPN, SVGIG. Its CDR3 holds 11 amino acids, cysteine through phenylalanine. Just the 33-base CDR3 DNA is kept, in frame starting at base 1.

Recombination connected TRBV30 to TRBJ2-7, with the D gene not confidently named. The sample consisted of PBMCs, taken from a glioma patient whose treatment included an IDH1 peptide vaccine. This receptor was identified in a man younger than 45 with glioma. The DNA reads TGTGCTTGGAGTCAAGCCTACGAGCAGTACTTC. Its protein reads: CAWSQAYEQYF.